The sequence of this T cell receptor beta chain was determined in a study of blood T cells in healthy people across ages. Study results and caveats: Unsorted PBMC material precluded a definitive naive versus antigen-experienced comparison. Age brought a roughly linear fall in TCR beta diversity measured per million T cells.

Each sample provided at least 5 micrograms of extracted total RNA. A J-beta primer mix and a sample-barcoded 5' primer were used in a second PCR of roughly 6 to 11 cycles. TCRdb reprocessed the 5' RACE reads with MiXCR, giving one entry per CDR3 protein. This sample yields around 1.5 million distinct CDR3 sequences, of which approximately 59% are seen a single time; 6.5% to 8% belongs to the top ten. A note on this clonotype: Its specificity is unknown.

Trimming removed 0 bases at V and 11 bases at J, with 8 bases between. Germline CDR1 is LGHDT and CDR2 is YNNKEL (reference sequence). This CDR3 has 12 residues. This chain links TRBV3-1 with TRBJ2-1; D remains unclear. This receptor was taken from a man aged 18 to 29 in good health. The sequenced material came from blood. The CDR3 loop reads CASSQEGRQQFF. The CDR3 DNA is TGTGCCAGCAGCCAAGAGGGCCGACAGCAGTTCTTC.